These 26 T cell receptor beta chains originate from one sample sequenced in a study of blood T cell repertoires in COVID-19. Generated by immunoSEQ multiplex PCR, the TCRdb table keeps only in-frame clones and is missing some. The sample has some 270,000 clones; roughly 86% are singletons. Material for sequencing was peripheral blood. The receptors were sampled from a woman in her fifties or sixties who had recovered from COVID-19.

This rearrangement joins TRBV2 to TRBJ2-3; D possibly corresponds to TRBD2 (7 bases). Per germline, CDR1 SNHLY and CDR2 FYNNEI. CDR3 length equals 14 residues. Between the trimmed V and J ends, which lost 7 bases and 8 bases, there was a span of 19 bases. The CDR3 sequence is CASTTGGRPSTQYF. CDR3 in DNA: TGTGCCAGCACAACGGGGGGCAGACCAAGTACGCAGTATTTT.

This clone showed up just once. The CDR3 nucleotides read TGTGCCAGCAGCCCTACCGGGAGTATTAATGAAAAACTGTTTTTT. It specifies CASSPTGSINEKLFF. This chain uses TRBV3-1 (or the pseudogene TRBV3-2) with TRBJ1-4; D is ambiguous. The germline CDR1 and CDR2 sequences are LGHDT and YNNKEL (reference sequence). V gave up 4 bases and J gave up 4 bases, with 13 bases separating them. The CDR3 has 15 residues.

J is TRBJ1-4 and V is TRBV28; TRBD1 might be the D (5 bases). The ends were cut back, 3 bases at V and 7 bases at J, with 12 bases in the middle. There are 14 residues in the CDR3. Germline CDR1 reads MDHEN; CDR2 reads SYDVKM. The CDR3 region has the DNA TGTGCCAGCAGTTTCGGAGGGGCGGCTGAAAAACTGTTTTTT. It is translated as CASSFGGAAEKLFF.

This sequence joins TRBV19 and TRBJ2-1; a possible D gene is TRBD2 (6 bases). The CDR3 runs 15 residues. V lost 3 bases to trimming and J lost 3 bases, with 12 bases between them. Germline CDR1 reads LNHDA; CDR2 reads SQIVND (reference sequence). CDR3 coding DNA: TGTGCCAGTAGTATGAGGCGGGGTGGCTACAATGAGCAGTTCTTC. It codes for CASSMRRGGYNEQFF.

In nucleotides, the CDR3 is TGTGCCAGCAGCCAGTCCAGGGGCCGGGGAGAGACCCAGTACTTC. Translating it yields CASSQSRGRGETQYF. The chain combines TRBV3-1 (or the pseudogene TRBV3-2) with TRBJ2-5; TRBD1 might be the D (6 bases). Trimming left V 3 bases short and J 4 bases short, with 15 bases between. The CDR3 sequence is 15 residues long. Germline assignment: CDR1 LGHDT and CDR2 YNNKEL (reference sequence).

The V call is TRBV5-1, the J call TRBJ1-2, with 10 bases lining up with TRBD1. This CDR3 has 13 residues. The V and J ends lost 4 bases and 8 bases, in that order; junction bases with no gene match: 5. CDR1 SGHRS and CDR2 YFSETQ come from the germline V gene. The CDR3 region has the DNA TGCGCCAGCAGCCCCGGGACAGGGGAGGGCTACACCTTC. Its translation is CASSPGTGEGYTF.

Here the CDR3 reads CASKFSTGITEAFF. CDR3 DNA: TGTGCCAGCAAGTTCTCGACAGGGATAACTGAAGCTTTCTTT. The chain combines TRBV5-6 with TRBJ1-1, with 7 bases identical to TRBD1. V was clipped by 6 bases and J by 5 bases; unmatched bases: 10. The CDR3 contains 14 residues. Per germline, CDR1 SGHDT and CDR2 YYEEEE.

The chain joins TRBV4-2 to TRBJ1-1; perhaps TRBD1 as D (6 bases). The CDR3 runs to 15 residues. Germline CDR1 is LGHNA and CDR2 is YNFKEQ. Trimming shortened V by 2 bases and J by 2 bases, and 12 bases separated the two germline ends. DNA for the CDR3: TGTGCCAGCAGCCAATGGACAGCAGCAAACACTGAAGCTTTCTTT. It codes for CASSQWTAANTEAFF.

The rearrangement links TRBV11-2 to TRBJ2-7; D possibly corresponds to TRBD2 (5 bases). V lost 5 bases and J 2 bases, leaving 25 bases between the germline ends. Germline CDR1 reads SGHAT; CDR2 reads FQNNGV. This CDR3 is 18 amino acids long. The CDR3 sequence is CASSLKGWGVTVTYEQYF. CDR3 DNA: TGTGCCAGCAGCCTCAAAGGGTGGGGAGTCACAGTTACCTACGAGCAGTACTTC.

The genes are TRBV5-1 and TRBJ1-4; D gene unclear. This CDR3 is 14 amino acids long. V lost 0 bases and J lost 4, with 7 bases in between. The germline V gene has CDR1 SGHRS and CDR2 YFSETQ. The CDR3 loop is CASSLEADNEKLFF. The CDR3 DNA reads TGCGCCAGCAGCTTGGAAGCGGATAATGAAAAACTGTTTTTT.

CDR3: CASSPSVEFWQSSYEQYF. The DNA of the CDR3 is TGTGCCAGCTCACCAAGCGTCGAGTTTTGGCAGTCGTCCTACGAGCAGTACTTC. The chain couples TRBV18 to TRBJ2-7; the D is unclear. The CDR3 sequence is 18 residues long. CDR1 and CDR2 from the germline V gene are KGHSH and LQKENI. Trimming left V 2 bases short and J 1 base short, with 21 bases between.

The V and J genes are TRBV2 and TRBJ2-5; perhaps TRBD1 as D (5 bases). CDR1 is SNHLY and CDR2 is FYNNEI in the germline V gene. Trimming cost V 2 bases and J 5 bases, with 18 bases left between them. The CDR3 sequence is 16 residues long. The CDR3 bases are TGTGCCAGCAGTGAATGGCAGGGAAGGGGAAAGGAGACCCAGTACTTC. This sequence encodes CASSEWQGRGKETQYF.

The rearrangement joins TRBV5-1 to TRBJ1-5; TRBD1 agrees at 8 bases. In germline, CDR1 is SGHRS, CDR2 YFSETQ. The V gene end was trimmed by 4 bases and the J gene end by 2 bases; junction bases not matched to a gene: 5. This CDR3 contains 15 residues. The CDR3 spells CASSALGQGNQPQHF. The CDR3 nucleotides are TGCGCCAGCAGCGCGCTGGGACAGGGCAATCAGCCCCAGCATTTT. Supplemented by reference TRBV5-1 and TRBJ1-5, the full variable domain reads KAGVTQTPRYLIKTRGQQVTLSCSPISGHRSVSWYQQTPGQGLQFLFEYFSETQRNKGNFPGRFSGRQFSNSRSEMNVSTLELGDSALYLCASSALGQGNQPQHFGDGTRLSIL.

V gene TRBV4-2 combines with J gene TRBJ2-3; a possible D gene is TRBD1 (6 bases). V lost 0 bases to trimming and J lost 6 bases, with 13 bases between them. There are 15 residues in the CDR3. CDR1 is LGHNA, CDR2 YNFKEQ, per germline. CDR3 protein: CASSQEEPGADTQYF. The CDR3 bases are TGTGCCAGCAGCCAAGAAGAACCAGGGGCTGATACGCAGTATTTT.

The chain carries TRBV7-8 and TRBJ1-5; D not resolved. Germline loops: CDR1 SGHVS, CDR2 FQNEAQ. The CDR3 covers 16 residues. V was trimmed by 5 bases and J by 0 bases, leaving 14 bases between them. The CDR3 nucleotides read TGTGCCAGCAGCCCACTCATCGGGGTTAGCAATCAGCCCCAGCATTTT. Translation: CASSPLIGVSNQPQHF. The whole variable domain, remainder taken from reference TRBV7-8 and TRBJ1-5, is GAGVSQSPRYKVAKRGQDVALRCDPISGHVSLFWYQQALGQGPEFLTYFQNEAQLDKSGLPSDRFFAERPEGSVSTLKIQRTQQEDSAVYLCASSPLIGVSNQPQHFGDGTRLSIL.

This clone was seen only once. The chain employs TRBV19 and TRBJ1-6, with 8 bases aligning to TRBD1. The J segment lost 4 bases and the V segment lost 3 bases, leaving 5 bases of the junction unmatched. Germline V gives CDR1 LNHDA, CDR2 SQIVND (reference sequence). The length of the CDR3 is 16 residues. DNA of the CDR3: TGTGCCAGTAGTATCGGGGACAGGCCATATAATTCACCCCTCCACTTT. As protein: CASSIGDRPYNSPLHF.

The chain joins TRBV7-3 to TRBJ2-2, with 9 bases matching TRBD2. The germline V gene has CDR1 SGHTA and CDR2 FQGTGA. After removal of 5 bases from V and 5 bases from J, the junction contained 6 bases not matched to a gene. This CDR3 contains 15 residues. The CDR3 DNA reads as TGTGCCAGCAGCCCAGCGGGGGGACCGACCGGGGAGCTGTTTTTT. Translated: CASSPAGGPTGELFF.

The CDR3 DNA sequence: TGTGCCAGCAGCCGTGCCCGGGGGAGCACAGATACGCAGTATTTT. Residues: CASSRARGSTDTQYF. The chain recombines TRBV5-5 with TRBJ2-3, with TRBD2 as a possible D gene (6 bases). This CDR3 spans 15 amino acids. Germline CDR1 is SGHKS and CDR2 is YYEKEE (reference sequence). Trimming removed 4 bases from V and 0 bases from J, with 12 bases in between.

The rearrangement uses TRBV2 and TRBJ1-4; 10 bases align to TRBD1. The CDR3 has 15 amino acids. V shed 5 bases and J 7 bases; nucleotides not matched to a gene: 7. Looked up from germline, CDR1 is SNHLY and CDR2 is FYNNEI. CDR3 in DNA: TGTGCCAGCAGTCTAGACAGGGGGCAGGGTGAAAAACTGTTTTTT. It specifies CASSLDRGQGEKLFF. Drawing the rest from reference TRBV2 and TRBJ1-4, the complete variable domain is EPEVTQTPSHQVTQMGQEVILRCVPISNHLYFYWYRQILGQKVEFLVSFYNNEISEKSEIFDDQFSVERPDGSNFTLKIRSTKLEDSAMYFCASSLDRGQGEKLFFGSGTQLSVL.

The chain uses TRBV29-1 and TRBJ1-4; TRBD1 matches 8 bases. Germline CDR1 reads SQVTM; CDR2 reads ANQGSEA. Trimming at V came to 5 bases and at J to 4 bases, leaving 6 bases not matched to a gene. This CDR3 region has 14 residues. This CDR3 reads CSVHGQGLNEKLFF. The CDR3 DNA follows: TGCAGCGTTCACGGACAGGGCCTTAATGAAAAACTGTTTTTT.

A few counts support this clone. The chain uses TRBV3-1 (or the pseudogene TRBV3-2) and TRBJ1-3; possibly TRBD1 for D (5 bases). This CDR3 comprises 16 residues. V lost 4 bases, J lost 2 bases, and 15 bases lay in between. Germline values: CDR1 LGHDT, CDR2 YNNKEL (reference sequence). This CDR3 reads CASSRGRVYTGNTIYF. The CDR3 nucleotides are TGTGCCAGCAGCCGCGGCAGGGTTTATACTGGAAACACCATATATTTT.

The V gene is TRBV6-5, the J gene TRBJ2-7; D possibly corresponds to TRBD1 (6 bases). Germline V gives CDR1 MNHEY, CDR2 SVGAGI. V lost 6 bases and J lost 2, with 11 bases in between. The length of the CDR3 is 13 residues. The CDR3 DNA sequence: TGTGCCAGCAGGATTGGGGGCCCCTACGAGCAGTACTTC. It is translated as CASRIGGPYEQYF.

The chain employs TRBV4-1 and TRBJ2-7, with a possible D match to TRBD2 (6 bases). The CDR3 loop spans 15 amino acids. Trimming removed 0 bases at V and 3 bases at J, with 12 bases between. Germline values: CDR1 MGHRA, CDR2 YSYEKL. The CDR3 protein is CASSQDNRGNYEQYF. Here the CDR3 DNA reads TGCGCCAGCAGCCAAGATAACCGGGGGAACTACGAGCAGTACTTC.

The chain couples TRBV15 to TRBJ2-1; TRBD1 matches 8 bases. Trimming at V came to 5 bases and at J to 4 bases, leaving 7 bases not matched to a gene. Germline V gene sequence: CDR1 LNHNV, CDR2 YYDKDF (reference sequence). The CDR3 extends over 15 amino acids. Written as DNA, the CDR3 is TGTGCCACCAGCCAGGACAGGGTTTATTACAATGAGCAGTTCTTC. This codes for CATSQDRVYYNEQFF.

The rearrangement joins TRBV5-8 to TRBJ1-6; D remains ambiguous. CDR3 size: 14 residues. Between the trimmed V and J ends, which lost 2 bases and 11 bases, there was a span of 14 bases. Germline CDR1 reads SGHTS; CDR2 reads YDEGEE. The DNA for the CDR3 is TGTGCCAGCAGCTTCATAAGGGAGTCTCCACCCCTCCACTTT. Encoded protein: CASSFIRESPPLHF.

This clone has just a few counts. V is TRBV9 and J is TRBJ2-3; D remains unclear. The V end was cut by 4 bases, the J end by 2 bases, with 17 bases between. Per the germline V gene, CDR1 is SGDLS and CDR2 is YYNGEE. This CDR3 is 16 amino acids long. CDR3 sequence: CASSTSLGLITDTQYF. The CDR3 DNA reads as TGTGCCAGCAGCACCTCCCTAGGATTAATCACAGATACGCAGTATTTT.